This T cell receptor beta chain was found in a study of T cell responses to AZD1222 COVID-19 vaccine. Generated by immunoSEQ multiplex PCR, the TCRdb table keeps only in-frame clones and is missing some. The sample includes around 150,000 clones, roughly 90% of them seen just once. Sequencing was performed on peripheral blood, taken on day 0 of AZD1222 vaccination. This TCR was sampled from an adult in good health.

The CDR3 loop is CASSLAGLTYEQYF. For the CDR3, the DNA is TGCGCCAGCAGCTTGGCCGGTCTCACCTACGAGCAGTACTTC. The chain couples TRBV5-1 to TRBJ2-7; no firm D call. From germline, CDR1 is SGHRS and CDR2 YFSETQ. CDR3 length: 14 amino acids. V shed 0 bases and J shed 2 bases, with 9 bases lying between them.